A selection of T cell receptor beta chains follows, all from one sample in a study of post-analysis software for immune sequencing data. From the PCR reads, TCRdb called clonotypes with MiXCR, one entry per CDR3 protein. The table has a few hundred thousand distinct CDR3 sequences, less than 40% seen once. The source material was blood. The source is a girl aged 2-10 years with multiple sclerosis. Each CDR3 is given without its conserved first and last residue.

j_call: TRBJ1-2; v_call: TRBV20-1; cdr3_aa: SASYGYT
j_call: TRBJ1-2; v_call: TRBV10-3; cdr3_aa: ATYSGDIFGYT
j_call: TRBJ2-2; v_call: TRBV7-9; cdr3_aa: ASSLAPRLTGELF
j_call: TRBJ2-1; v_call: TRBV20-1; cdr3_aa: SASSAGAHSYNEQF
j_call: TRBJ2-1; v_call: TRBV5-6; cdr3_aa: ASSPGLAGGRDEQF
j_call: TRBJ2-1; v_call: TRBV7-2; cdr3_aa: ASSFKLADYNEQF
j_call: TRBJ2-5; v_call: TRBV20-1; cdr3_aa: SASGRQETQY
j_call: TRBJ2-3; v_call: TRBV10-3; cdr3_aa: AISEPVWVRTDTQY
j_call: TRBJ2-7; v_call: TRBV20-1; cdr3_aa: SASGSSYEQY
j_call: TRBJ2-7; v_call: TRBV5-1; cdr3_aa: ASSLAGRSEQY
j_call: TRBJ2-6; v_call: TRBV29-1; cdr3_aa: SVEDRRDRLTSGANVLT
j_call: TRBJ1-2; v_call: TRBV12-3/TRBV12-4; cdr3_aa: ASSFEGSYGYT
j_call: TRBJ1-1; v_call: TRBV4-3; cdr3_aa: ASSVNPGTMNTEAF
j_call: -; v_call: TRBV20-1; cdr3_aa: IPDRGVYNEQY
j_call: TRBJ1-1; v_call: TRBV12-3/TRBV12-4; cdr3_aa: ASTLGQGAGGTIEAF
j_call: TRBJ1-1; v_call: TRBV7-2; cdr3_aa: ASSLGLAGWTEAF
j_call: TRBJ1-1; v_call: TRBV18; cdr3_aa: ASSPTDTLYTEAF
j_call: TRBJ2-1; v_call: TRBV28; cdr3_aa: ASSFVNRGNEQF
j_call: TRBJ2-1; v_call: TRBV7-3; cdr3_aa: ASSLVAVEYNEQF
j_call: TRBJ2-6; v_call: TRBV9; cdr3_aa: ASSVATGTVRSGANVLT